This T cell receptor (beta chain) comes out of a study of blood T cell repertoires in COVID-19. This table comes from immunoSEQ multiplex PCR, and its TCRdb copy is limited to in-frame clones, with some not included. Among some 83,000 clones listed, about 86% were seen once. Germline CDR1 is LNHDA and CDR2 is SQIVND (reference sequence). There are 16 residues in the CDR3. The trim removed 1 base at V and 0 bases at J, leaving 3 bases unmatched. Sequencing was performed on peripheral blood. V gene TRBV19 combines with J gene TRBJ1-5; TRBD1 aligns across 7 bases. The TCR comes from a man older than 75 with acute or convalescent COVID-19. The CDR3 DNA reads TGTGCCAGTAGTATAGGACAGGGTAATAGCAATCAGCCCCAGCATTTT. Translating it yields CASSIGQGNSNQPQHF.